Below are 9 T cell receptor beta chains sequenced from a single sample in a study of cytomegalovirus exposure and HLA in healthy donors. PCR primers comprised 60 Vbeta and 13 Jbeta primers. TCRdb keeps only in-frame clones here, not all; method: immunoSEQ multiplex PCR. The sample records 90,000 to 150,000 clones, around 63% being singletons. The material sequenced was PBMCs. The source is a middle-aged man in good health and CMV-seropositive.

This clone was seen a few times. J is TRBJ1-1 and V is TRBV30; D gene unclear. Per germline, CDR1 GTSNPN and CDR2 SVGIG (reference sequence). V lost 0 bases and J 11 bases, leaving 10 bases between the germline ends. The CDR3 spans 11 residues. The CDR3 nucleotides are TGTGCCTGGAGTGTATCACGGGAGGCTTTCTTT. Protein product: CAWSVSREAFF.

The chain couples TRBV7-3 to TRBJ2-3; 8 bases match TRBD1. V lost 3 bases, J lost 2 bases, and 1 base stayed unmatched. Looked up from germline, CDR1 is SGHTA and CDR2 is FQGTGA. CDR3 length equals 14 residues. CDR3 residues: CASSLDRATDTQYF. The CDR3 DNA reads TGTGCCAGCAGCTTGGACAGGGCCACAGATACGCAGTATTTT. Looking up the rest from reference TRBV7-3 and TRBJ2-3 gives the full variable domain: GAGVSQTPSNKVTEKGKYVELRCDPISGHTALYWYRQSLGQGPEFLIYFQGTGAADDSGLPNDRFFAVRPEGSVSTLKIQRTERGDSAVYLCASSLDRATDTQYFGPGTRLTVL.

The CDR3 bases are TGTGCCAGCTCACAGGGAGGAGCGGAGACCCAGTACTTC. Amino acid sequence: CASSQGGAETQYF. The chain links TRBV18 to TRBJ2-5; a weak D match, TRBD2 (6 bases). Trimming shortened V by 4 bases and J by 5 bases, and 11 bases separated the two germline ends. Germline V gene sequence: CDR1 KGHSH, CDR2 LQKENI. The CDR3 has 13 residues.

The gene calls are TRBV5-1 and TRBJ2-7, with 9 positions matching TRBD1. Trimming cost V 2 bases and J 7 bases; bases outside gene matches: 7. Germline values: CDR1 SGHRS, CDR2 YFSETQ. The CDR3 runs to 14 residues. CDR3 loop: CASSFSQGAKEQYF. CDR3 nucleotide sequence: TGCGCCAGCAGCTTCTCACAGGGGGCGAAGGAGCAGTACTTC.

This chain joins TRBV7-9 and TRBJ2-7; 11 positions match TRBD2. There are 17 residues in the CDR3. Germline V gene sequence: CDR1 SEHNR, CDR2 FQNEAQ (reference sequence). J lost 0 bases, V lost 2 bases, and 6 bases had no gene match. CDR3 region: CASSLTSGGWSSYEQYF. As DNA, the CDR3 is TGTGCCAGCAGCTTAACTAGCGGGGGTTGGAGCTCCTACGAGCAGTACTTC.

The V call is TRBV9, the J call TRBJ1-6; D ambiguous. The CDR3 loop spans 15 amino acids. V dropped 1 base and J dropped 8 bases, with 13 bases sitting between them. Germline V CDR1 and CDR2: SGDLS, YYNGEE. The CDR3 DNA reads as TGTGCCAGCAGCGTACAGAACAATCCACATTCACCCCTCCACTTT. It specifies CASSVQNNPHSPLHF.

This clone was observed a few times. The genes are TRBV6-5 and TRBJ1-2, with 8 bases that match TRBD1. The J segment lost 3 bases and the V segment lost 6 bases, leaving 6 bases of the junction unmatched. Germline V gene sequence: CDR1 MNHEY, CDR2 SVGAGI. This CDR3 has 14 amino acids. CDR3 DNA sequence: TGTGCCAGCAGCCAGGACAGGGTGGACTATGGCTACACCTTC. Amino acid sequence: CASSQDRVDYGYTF.

The rearrangement uses TRBV10-1 and TRBJ2-4; TRBD2 agrees at 10 bases. J lost 2 bases, V lost 3 bases, and 10 bases had no gene match. The CDR3 loop spans 18 amino acids. CDR1 and CDR2 (germline): WNHNN, SYGVQD (reference sequence). The CDR3 region is CASSERSSGSGSKNIQYF. CDR3 sequence (DNA): TGCGCCAGCAGTGAAAGGTCTAGCGGGAGCGGTTCCAAAAACATTCAGTACTTC.

In DNA form, the CDR3 reads TGTGCCAGTAGTCGGGATAGCGACCTTCGTGACGAGCAGTACTTC. This translates into CASSRDSDLRDEQYF. The chain joins TRBV19 to TRBJ2-7; D is perhaps TRBD2 (5 bases). With 5 bases removed from V and 5 bases from J, the gap between germline ends came to 19 bases. The CDR3 has 15 amino acids. CDR1 and CDR2 (germline): LNHDA, SQIVND (reference sequence).